The next 30 T cell receptor beta chains were all read from a single sample in a study of shared clonotypes between healthy human individuals. Measured with immunoSEQ multiplex PCR; TCRdb has only the in-frame clones, and not every one. The sample lists some 2.4 million clones, more than 85% occurring once. Sequencing was performed on naive CD4+ T cells from PBMCs. Subset defined: CD45RA+ positively selected. These receptors all come from a man aged 18 to 30 in good health. Some clones in this sample may be carry-over from other donors' samples.

The chain uses TRBV4-3 and TRBJ2-2; 8 nucleotides match TRBD2. V lost 1 base and J lost 6; bases outside the gene matches: 13. CDR1 and CDR2 from the germline V gene are LGHNA and YSLEER. This CDR3 has 18 amino acids. CDR3 DNA: TGCGCCAGCAGCCAAGCCCCCTCAGCGGGAGCTGGGTCCGGGGAGCTGTTTTTT. Its translation is CASSQAPSAGAGSGELFF.

The chain combines TRBV5-1 with TRBJ2-1; D is ambiguous. Per germline, CDR1 SGHRS and CDR2 YFSETQ. The V end was cut by 4 bases, the J end by 5 bases, with 16 bases between. This CDR3 has 15 residues. The CDR3 region has the DNA TGCGCCAGCAGCCTACAAGGCCAGGTGAACAATGAGCAGTTCTTC. It yields the protein CASSLQGQVNNEQFF.

This clone showed up just once. The chain has TRBV5-1 and TRBJ1-1; no clear D gene. The CDR3 loop spans 15 amino acids. V was clipped by 4 bases and J by 1 base, with 14 bases between them. CDR1 is SGHRS, CDR2 YFSETQ, per germline. The CDR3 sequence is CASSPRPGENTEAFF. Here the CDR3 DNA reads TGCGCCAGCAGCCCACGCCCGGGAGAGAACACTGAAGCTTTCTTT.

This clone was counted a single time. CDR3 bases: TGTGCCAGCAGATCGGAGGGGGGACAGGGGTCCTACGAGCAGTACTTC. As protein: CASRSEGGQGSYEQYF. The chain is built from TRBV28 and TRBJ2-7, with TRBD1 matching 10 bases. J was trimmed by 1 base and V by 6 bases; bases with no gene match: 9. The CDR3 loop spans 16 amino acids. CDR1 MDHEN and CDR2 SYDVKM come from the germline V gene.

A remark on this clone: Other nucleotide sequences from this sample produce the same CDR3. Here the CDR3 reads CASSLLGTGYGYTF. The CDR3 DNA is TGTGCCAGCAGTTTACTTGGGACAGGCTATGGCTACACCTTC. This rearrangement joins TRBV28 to TRBJ1-2; TRBD1 aligns across 8 bases. The CDR3 is 14 amino acids. The germline gives CDR1 MDHEN, CDR2 SYDVKM. V lost 2 bases, J lost 4 bases, and 3 bases stayed unmatched.

The chain combines TRBV28 with TRBJ1-4; TRBD1 might be the D (5 bases). Looked up from germline, CDR1 is MDHEN and CDR2 is SYDVKM. The CDR3 loop spans 15 amino acids. With 6 bases removed from V and 10 bases from J, the gap between germline ends came to 21 bases. The CDR3 DNA reads TGTGCCAGCAGAACCACCGGACACCAGAATTCAAAACTGTTTTTT. Its translation is CASRTTGHQNSKLFF.

Comments on this clone: Other DNA sequences within the sample encode an identical CDR3. The chain is built from TRBV7-2 and TRBJ2-7, with a weak D call TRBD2 (5 bases). Trimming shortened V by 6 bases and J by 4 bases, and 7 bases separated the two germline ends. CDR3 size: 11 residues. Germline V gene data show CDR1 as SGHTA and CDR2 as FQGNSA. The CDR3 DNA reads TGTGCCAGCAGTCGACTATACGAGCAGTACTTC. Translation gives CASSRLYEQYF.

For the CDR3, the DNA is TGTGCCAGCAGTCCATACCGGGACAGAGAGTATGGCTACACCTTC. Translation gives CASSPYRDREYGYTF. The chain couples TRBV27 to TRBJ1-2; TRBD1 matches at 7 bases. This CDR3 region has 15 residues. Germline CDR1 is MNHEY and CDR2 is SMNVEV (reference sequence). J was trimmed by 5 bases and V by 5 bases; bases with no gene match: 11.

The chain links TRBV4-1 to TRBJ2-5; D unresolved. TRBJ2-7 matches the DNA end more closely, so the J call is doubtful. The CDR3 consists of 16 residues. In germline, CDR1 is MGHRA, CDR2 YSYEKL. Here the CDR3 DNA reads TGCGCCAGCAGCCAAGAGGGCCTGGCGTTGTGGGACGAGCAGTACTTC. Translating gives CASSQEGLALWDEQYF.

The chain uses TRBV29-1 and TRBJ2-5; maybe TRBD2 (6 bases). The CDR3 runs to 12 residues. V gave up 7 bases and J gave up 5 bases, with 14 bases separating them. CDR1 SQVTM and CDR2 ANQGSEA come from the germline V gene. The DNA of the CDR3 is TGCAGCGCCCTTATTGGGGGGGAGACCCAGTACTTC. Its protein product is CSALIGGETQYF.

The rearrangement joins TRBV6-5 to TRBJ2-7; perhaps TRBD2 as D (5 bases). Germline V gene sequence: CDR1 MNHEY, CDR2 SVGAGI. The CDR3 loop spans 14 amino acids. Trimming took off 11 bases at V and 2 bases at J, with 19 bases between the two ends. In nucleotides, the CDR3 is TGTGCCGCCCGTTCCCCCAGCGGCCCCTACGAGCAGTACTTC. This translates into CAARSPSGPYEQYF.

The chain joins TRBV20-1 to TRBJ2-1, with D maybe TRBD2 (6 bases). V was pared by 7 bases and J by 6 bases, with 10 bases between. Germline-derived CDR1 and CDR2 are DFQATT and SNEGSKA (reference sequence). This CDR3 is built from 11 residues. In nucleotides, the CDR3 is TGCAGTGTTCGGAGGGTCAATGAGCAGTTCTTC. It codes for CSVRRVNEQFF.

The J gene is TRBJ2-2, the V gene TRBV19, with TRBD1 matching 8 bases. J was trimmed by 5 bases and V by 5 bases; bases with no gene match: 7. The V gene's germline CDR1 is LNHDA and CDR2 SQIVND (reference sequence). This CDR3 region has 15 residues. The CDR3 DNA reads as TGTGCCAGTAGTCTCCGGACAGGGTATACCGGGGAGCTGTTTTTT. This codes for CASSLRTGYTGELFF. Using reference TRBV19 and TRBJ2-2 for the parts outside the CDR3, the full variable domain is DGGITQSPKYLFRKEGQNVTLSCEQNLNHDAMYWYRQDPGQGLRLIYYSQIVNDFQKGDIAEGYSVSREKKESFPLTVTSAQKNPTAFYLCASSLRTGYTGELFFGEGSRLTVL.

The chain joins TRBV29-1 to TRBJ2-3; tentatively, D is TRBD2 (6 bases). Germline V lookup: CDR1 SQVTM, CDR2 ANQGSEA. The CDR3 covers 16 residues. Trimming cost V 1 base and J 0 bases, with 14 bases left between them. CDR3 DNA sequence: TGCAGCGTTGAAGGCGGGTATCGGGGGAGCACAGATACGCAGTATTTT. Its translation is CSVEGGYRGSTDTQYF.

J is TRBJ2-1 and V is TRBV11-1, with 8 bases fitting TRBD1. After removal of 5 bases from V and 2 bases from J, the junction contained 5 bases not matched to a gene. The CDR3 contains 15 residues. In germline, CDR1 is SGHAT, CDR2 FQDESV (reference sequence). CDR3 region: CASSKETGAYNEQFF. In DNA form, the CDR3 reads TGTGCCAGCAGCAAGGAGACAGGGGCCTACAATGAGCAGTTCTTC.

V is TRBV4-1 and J is TRBJ2-1; the D gene is possibly TRBD1 (6 bases). The CDR3 runs to 17 residues. Germline loops: CDR1 MGHRA, CDR2 YSYEKL. Trimming removed 4 bases at V and 0 bases at J, with 16 bases between. Here the CDR3 reads CASSPGALTSSYNEQFF. The CDR3 nucleotides read TGCGCCAGCAGCCCAGGGGCCTTAACTAGCTCCTACAATGAGCAGTTCTTC.

This sequence joins TRBV28 and TRBJ2-2, with 10 positions matching TRBD2. This CDR3 has 16 amino acids. V shed 3 bases, J shed 5 bases, and the junction held 6 bases outside the gene matches. Germline CDR1 MDHEN, CDR2 SYDVKM. The CDR3 loop is CASSLSGRAGTGELFF. DNA for the CDR3: TGTGCCAGCAGTTTGAGCGGGAGGGCCGGGACCGGGGAGCTGTTTTTT.

With respect to this clone: Other DNA sequences in this sample translate to the same CDR3. The chain has TRBV28 and TRBJ1-5; D is perhaps TRBD1 (6 bases). Germline CDR1 is MDHEN and CDR2 is SYDVKM. CDR3 length: 13 amino acids. V lost 2 bases, J lost 7 bases, and 9 bases lay in between. The CDR3 sequence is CASSLNGGQPQHF. In nucleotides, the CDR3 is TGTGCCAGCAGTTTAAATGGGGGCCAGCCCCAGCATTTT.

The DNA for the CDR3 is TGTGCCAGCGCGACCGGCTCTTATGGCTACACCTTC. Translation: CASATGSYGYTF. The gene calls are TRBV28 and TRBJ1-2; no clear D gene. Trimming left V 8 bases short and J 5 bases short, with 12 bases between. The CDR3 sequence is 12 residues long. Germline CDR1 is MDHEN and CDR2 is SYDVKM.

V is TRBV7-2 and J is TRBJ2-7; 10 bases map to TRBD2. V was clipped by 0 bases and J by 4 bases; unmatched bases: 12. The CDR3 is 18 residues long. Germline V gene data show CDR1 as SGHTA and CDR2 as FQGNSA. CDR3 in DNA: TGTGCCAGCAGCTTAGCGCTGGGTAGGACTAGCGGATCATACGAGCAGTACTTC. Protein: CASSLALGRTSGSYEQYF.

This clone was counted a single time. The V gene is TRBV5-1, the J gene TRBJ2-7, with D perhaps TRBD1 (6 bases). Germline values: CDR1 SGHRS, CDR2 YFSETQ. The CDR3 has 15 amino acids. The V and J ends lost 4 bases and 3 bases respectively, with 17 bases between them. CDR3 nucleotides: TGCGCCAGCAGCACCGCAGGGGATTTTAGCTACGAGCAGTACTTC. Translated, it gives CASSTAGDFSYEQYF.

The genes are TRBV27 and TRBJ1-1; D possibly corresponds to TRBD1 (6 bases). Trimming took off 4 bases at V and 3 bases at J, with 12 bases between the two ends. The CDR3 covers 14 residues. Germline CDR1 and CDR2: MNHEY and SMNVEV (reference sequence). CDR3 residues: CASSSTGSHTEAFF. The CDR3 DNA reads TGTGCCAGCAGTTCAACAGGGAGTCACACTGAAGCTTTCTTT.

The chain links TRBV7-2 to TRBJ2-6; D might be TRBD1 (6 bases). CDR3 length: 16 residues. The V gene lost 1 base and the J gene lost 0 bases, with 7 bases spanning the gap. In germline, CDR1 is SGHTA, CDR2 FQGNSA. CDR3 amino acids: CASSLGTASGANVLTF. The CDR3 DNA reads as TGTGCCAGCAGCTTAGGGACAGCCTCTGGGGCCAACGTCCTGACTTTC. Full variable domain (remainder filled in from reference TRBV7-2 and TRBJ2-6): GAGVSQSPSNKVTEKGKDVELRCDPISGHTALYWYRQSLGQGLEFLIYFQGNSAPDKSGLPSDRFSAERTGGSVSTLTIQRTQQEDSAVYLCASSLGTASGANVLTFGAGSRLTVL.

The rearrangement joins TRBV6-6 to TRBJ1-5; D unresolved. This CDR3 spans 12 amino acids. The germline gives CDR1 MNHNY, CDR2 SVGAGI (reference sequence). With 7 bases removed from V and 2 bases from J, the gap between germline ends came to 6 bases. CDR3 nucleotides: TGTGCCAGCAACATCCGCAATCAGCCCCAGCATTTT. Protein product: CASNIRNQPQHF.

The chain carries TRBV28 and TRBJ1-5, with 9 bases lining up with TRBD1. The CDR3 has 16 amino acids. V gave up 6 bases and J gave up 8 bases; unmatched junction bases: 14. Germline CDR1 MDHEN, CDR2 SYDVKM. CDR3 in DNA: TGTGCCAGCAGACTCCGCGGACAGGGGCAGAGGGAGCCCCAGCATTTT. It encodes CASRLRGQGQREPQHF.

The V and J genes are TRBV5-1 and TRBJ2-3; 7 bases fit TRBD1. There are 16 residues in the CDR3. CDR1 is SGHRS and CDR2 is YFSETQ in the germline V gene. J lost 6 bases, V lost 1 base, and 11 bases had no gene match. The CDR3 nucleotides read TGCGCCAGCAGCTTGCTTATAGGGGGCTTAGGGGATACGCAGTATTTT. Its protein is CASSLLIGGLGDTQYF.

The chain recombines TRBV19 with TRBJ1-2; a possible D gene is TRBD1 (5 bases). Trimming cost V 0 bases and J 2 bases, with 10 bases left between them. The germline gives CDR1 LNHDA, CDR2 SQIVND (reference sequence). This CDR3 is 15 amino acids long. The DNA for the CDR3 is TGTGCCAGTAGTATAGACCACAGGTCGAACTATGGCTACACCTTC. Its translation is CASSIDHRSNYGYTF.

A remark on this clone: Other DNA sequences in the same sample also yield this CDR3. The genes are TRBV28 and TRBJ2-7; D might be TRBD2 (6 bases). V lost 4 bases and J lost 1, with 8 bases in between. The CDR3 covers 13 residues. Germline lookup yields CDR1 MDHEN and CDR2 SYDVKM. The CDR3 coding sequence is TGTGCCAGCAGTTCGACTAGTTCCTACGAGCAGTACTTC. Amino acid sequence: CASSSTSSYEQYF.

In this sample, this clone turned up once. This chain connects TRBV7-9 to TRBJ2-1; D call uncertain. This CDR3 spans 14 amino acids. V lost 2 bases, J lost 2 bases, and 7 bases lay in between. Germline CDR1 is SEHNR and CDR2 is FQNEAQ (reference sequence). Here the CDR3 DNA reads TGTGCCAGCAGCTTAAGTTATCCCTACAATGAGCAGTTCTTC. Protein: CASSLSYPYNEQFF.

This sequence joins TRBV4-1 and TRBJ2-7; tentatively, D is TRBD1 (5 bases). V was pared by 0 bases and J by 7 bases, with 7 bases between. Per germline, CDR1 MGHRA and CDR2 YSYEKL. The CDR3 totals 12 residues. The CDR3, as DNA: TGCGCCAGCAGCCAAGAGTGGACAGAGCAGTACTTC. Translation gives CASSQEWTEQYF.